The 10 T cell receptor beta chains reported below all come from one sample, sequenced in a study of T cells in Graves' hyperthyroidism and ophthalmopathy. RNA transcripts yielded amplified TCR beta CDR3 regions. The TCR CDR3 first-round RT-PCR relied on the HTBI primer set. TCRdb re-called the multiplex PCR reads through MiXCR, storing one row per CDR3 protein. The table includes around 300,000 distinct CDR3 sequences, around 19% detected once. The specimen was blood. The source of these receptors is a man aged 45 to 65 with Graves' ophthalmopathy.

The table lists this clonotype with many counts. The CDR3 DNA reads as TGCAGCGTTGCAGCGGTAATAAGGACAGATACGCAGTATTTT. Translation gives CSVAAVIRTDTQYF. The chain recombines TRBV29-1 with TRBJ2-3, with D tentatively TRBD2 (5 bases). Germline values: CDR1 SQVTM, CDR2 ANQGSEA. The CDR3 has 14 residues. Trimming stripped 4 bases from V and 3 bases from J, with 14 bases between.

This clonotype was observed a handful of times. This chain joins TRBV4-1 and TRBJ2-1; a possible D gene is TRBD2 (6 bases). The CDR3 is 16 amino acids. The germline V and J ends were trimmed by 1 base and 9 bases, with 19 bases remaining between them. CDR1 and CDR2 from the germline V gene are MGHRA and YSYEKL. The CDR3 reads CASSQVASDYRFEQFF. The CDR3 nucleotides are TGCGCCAGCAGCCAAGTCGCTAGCGACTACCGTTTTGAGCAGTTCTTC.

This clonotype was found many times. In DNA form, the CDR3 reads TGTGCCAGCAGTTTGTGGGGGAGCAATCAGCCCCAGCATTTT. Translating gives CASSLWGSNQPQHF. The chain has TRBV27 and TRBJ1-5; TRBD1 might be the D (5 bases). Looked up from germline, CDR1 is MNHEY and CDR2 is SMNVEV (reference sequence). V was cut by 3 bases and J by 1 base, with 7 bases left in between. This CDR3 region has 14 residues.

This clonotype was seen at least ten times. This chain connects TRBV11-2 to TRBJ2-1, with TRBD2 matching 7 bases. Germline V gene sequence: CDR1 SGHAT, CDR2 FQNNGV. V was pared by 0 bases and J by 8 bases, with 19 bases of the junction left unmatched. The CDR3 has 19 amino acids. The CDR3, as DNA: TGTGCCAGCAGCTTAGAGGAGGGCAGCTGGCGGGGCAGCGGGGATGAGCAGTTCTTC. Translation: CASSLEEGSWRGSGDEQFF. The full variable domain, rest sourced from reference TRBV11-2 and TRBJ2-1, is EAGVAQSPRYKIIEKRQSVAFWCNPISGHATLYWYQQILGQGPKLLIQFQNNGVVDDSQLPKDRFSAERLKGVDSTLKIQPAKLEDSAVYLCASSLEEGSWRGSGDEQFFGPGTRLTVL.

This clonotype was seen many times. The chain is built from TRBV28 and TRBJ1-2; weak D call: TRBD1 (5 bases). Germline V gene sequence: CDR1 MDHEN, CDR2 SYDVKM. Trimming shortened V by 7 bases and J by 4 bases, and 10 bases separated the two germline ends. This CDR3 has 12 residues. The CDR3 nucleotides are TGTGCCAGCACCGACAGCCTCTATGGCTACACCTTC. It yields the protein CASTDSLYGYTF.

The V and J genes are TRBV27 and TRBJ1-1; 9 positions match TRBD1. J gave up 9 bases and V 5 bases, and 10 bases lay outside the gene matches. Germline CDR1 and CDR2: MNHEY and SMNVEV (reference sequence). This CDR3 is built from 14 residues. CDR3 bases: TGTGCCAGCAGTCCGAACCAAACAGGGGGCAAAGCTTTCTTT. It specifies CASSPNQTGGKAFF.

In this sample, this clonotype turned up many times. This rearrangement joins TRBV30 to TRBJ2-5; 7 nucleotides agree with TRBD2. The CDR3 totals 14 residues. J gave up 5 bases and V 0 bases, and 6 bases lay outside the gene matches. Germline V lookup: CDR1 GTSNPN, CDR2 SVGIG (reference sequence). The CDR3 DNA reads as TGTGCCTGGAGTGTACAAGCGGGATTGGAGACCCAGTACTTC. Protein sequence: CAWSVQAGLETQYF.

This clonotype was detected ten times or more. The V and J genes are TRBV28 and TRBJ1-1; D not certain. Trimming pared 2 bases from V and 0 bases from J, leaving 7 bases between. CDR3 length: 14 residues. Germline V gene lookup returns CDR1 MDHEN and CDR2 SYDVKM. This chain's CDR3 is CASSLIQMNTEAFF. CDR3 bases: TGTGCCAGCAGTTTAATCCAGATGAACACTGAAGCTTTCTTT.

The sample holds many counts of this clonotype. The chain carries TRBV3-1 and TRBJ1-5, with a tentative D call TRBD1 (5 bases). Germline V gives CDR1 LGHDT, CDR2 YNNKEL (reference sequence). The CDR3 totals 15 residues. The V and J ends lost 2 bases and 4 bases respectively, with 12 bases between them. The CDR3 spells CASSQNPGGNQPQHF. The CDR3 DNA reads as TGTGCCAGCAGCCAAAACCCCGGGGGAAATCAGCCCCAGCATTTT.

To note about this clonotype: A much larger clone sits a single nucleotide away, making a read error possible. J is TRBJ2-7 and V is TRBV7-2; TRBD2 agrees at 7 bases. V dropped 1 base and J dropped 1; count of bases not matched to a gene: 4. The CDR3 runs to 15 residues. Germline CDR1 is SGHTA and CDR2 is FQGNSA. The CDR3 DNA reads TGTGCCAGCAGCTTAGTCGGCGGGAGATCCTACGAGCAGTACTTC. Its translation: CASSLVGGRSYEQYF.